In this sample, the clone carrying this T cell receptor (beta chain) turned up many times. The antigen is not known. The CDR3 consists of 16 residues. Per the germline V gene, CDR1 is DFQATT and CDR2 is SNEGSKA (reference sequence). With 3 bases clipped from V and 2 bases from J, the junction kept 7 bases outside the gene matches. In the original workflow: The study's classifier, a distant-metastasis tool for papillary thyroid cancer, was built using CDR3 differences across clinicopathological groups. Via MiXCR, TCRdb re-called the PCR reads. TCRdb's processing, not the study's, gives the V and J calls here. The data hold some 45,000 clones, with 12% observed a single time. The data stem from a study of metastatic and nonmetastatic thyroid tumors. Study at large: Both malignant and benign thyroid patients supplied peripheral blood and tumor or nodule tissue samples, across which the repertoires of these patients were then compared.

Study-wide results and caveats: According to reports, the diversity of TCR beta was significantly higher in malignant thyroid tumors than in benign nodules, and this held in both blood and tumor samples.

Ahead of thyroid surgery, no patient had received treatment of any kind. The chain recombines TRBV20-1 with TRBJ2-7; 13 nucleotides agree with TRBD2. Sequenced material: blood. This clonotype was sampled from a male donor with papillary thyroid cancer or a benign thyroid nodule (not recorded which). Some clones in this sample may be carry-over from other donors' samples. CDR3 loop: CSASAPGTSGTYEQYF. For the CDR3, the DNA is TGCAGTGCTAGTGCCCCCGGGACTAGCGGGACCTACGAGCAGTACTTC.